This paragraph reports one TCR beta chain. Trimming stripped 0 bases from V and 1 base from J, with 9 bases between. Germline V lookup: CDR1 ENHRY, CDR2 SYGVKD. This CDR3 region has 16 residues. The entry originates in a study of shared clonotypes between healthy human individuals. Data came from immunoSEQ multiplex PCR; TCRdb stores just in-frame clones and leaves some out. The sample holds around 2,000,000 clones, about 95% seen once. In the naive CD8 group, cells lacked CD45RO and were positively selected for CCR7, so terminally differentiated effector memory CD45RA+ cells were left out. The TCR originated in a man between 18 and 29 years old in good health. The J gene is TRBJ2-2, the V gene TRBV10-3; perhaps TRBD1 as D (6 bases). Sequenced material: naive CD8+ T cells sorted from blood. CDR3: CAISESGTKNTGELFF. The CDR3 DNA reads TGTGCCATCAGTGAGTCGGGGACAAAGAACACCGGGGAGCTGTTTTTT.